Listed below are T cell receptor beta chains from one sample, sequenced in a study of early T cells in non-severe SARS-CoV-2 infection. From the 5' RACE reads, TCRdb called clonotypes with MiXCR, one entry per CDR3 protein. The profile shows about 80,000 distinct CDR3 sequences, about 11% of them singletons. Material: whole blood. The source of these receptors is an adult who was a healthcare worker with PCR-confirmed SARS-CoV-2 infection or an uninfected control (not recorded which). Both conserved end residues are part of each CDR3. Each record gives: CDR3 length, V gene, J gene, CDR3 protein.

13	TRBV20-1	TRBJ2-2	CSAKGSGTGELFF
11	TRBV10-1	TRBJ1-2	CASRPHRGYTF
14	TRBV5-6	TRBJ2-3	CASSLDGGTDTQYF
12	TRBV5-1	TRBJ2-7	CASSSGAYEQYF
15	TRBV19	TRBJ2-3	CASSPRTARTDTQYF
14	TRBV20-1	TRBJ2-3	CSVNPWDSNRGQYF
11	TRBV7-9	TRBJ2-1	CASSLGGEQFF
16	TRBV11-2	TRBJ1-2	CASSPETGLNNYGYTF
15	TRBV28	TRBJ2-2	CASSSRVVLGGELFF
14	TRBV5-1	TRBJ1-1	CASTWGGWGTEAFF
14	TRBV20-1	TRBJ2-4	CSARDLGSKNIQYF
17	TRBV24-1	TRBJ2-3	CATSDLHEGGGTDTQYF
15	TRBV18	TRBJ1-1	CASSSSGTGYTEAFF
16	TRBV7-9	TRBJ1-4	CASSLYGGPTNEKLFF
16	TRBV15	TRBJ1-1	CATSRALDSLNTEAFF
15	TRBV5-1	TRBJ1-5	CASSLGPGINQPQHF
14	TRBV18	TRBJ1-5	CASSPMRGEEPQHF
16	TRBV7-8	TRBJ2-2	CASSLRPGLLTGELFF
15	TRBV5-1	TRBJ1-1	CASSWAGPMNTEAFF
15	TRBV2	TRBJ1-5	CASSSFAASNQPQHF
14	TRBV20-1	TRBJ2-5	CSAPPGTSGGTQYF
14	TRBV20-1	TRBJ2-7	CSASRGRGGYEQYF
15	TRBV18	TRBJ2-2	CASSPGARSTGELFF
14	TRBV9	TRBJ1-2	CASSVGDTAYGYTF
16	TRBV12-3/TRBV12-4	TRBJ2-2	CASSPIGQGAAGELFF
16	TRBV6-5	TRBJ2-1	CASSPSSGVPYNEQFF
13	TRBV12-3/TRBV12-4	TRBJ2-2	CASSPDLTGELFF
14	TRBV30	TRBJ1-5	CAWSVGEASQPQHF
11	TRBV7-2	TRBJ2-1	CASSLLGGQFF
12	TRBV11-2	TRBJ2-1	CASSLGLNEQFF
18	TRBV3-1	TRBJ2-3	CASSQESGGALAPDTQYF
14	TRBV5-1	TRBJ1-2	CASSNRAENYGYTF
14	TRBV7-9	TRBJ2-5	CASSLPTSKETQYF
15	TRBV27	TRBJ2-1	CASSSGTSSYNEQFF
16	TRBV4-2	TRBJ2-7	CASSLTQGAVNHEQYF